The T cell receptor beta chain described here comes from a study of T cells in Graves' hyperthyroidism and ophthalmopathy. Points from the study as a whole: Through a model of 13 V-J features, ophthalmopathy was separated from stable hyperthyroidism.

This clonotype was counted once. Its antigen is unidentified. A read error may account for a junction end that differs from germline. The CDR3 regions of TCR beta were amplified from RNA transcripts. The HTBI primer set was used in a first-round RT-PCR of the TCR CDR3. TCRdb independently ran MiXCR on the multiplex PCR reads; one entry per CDR3 protein. The sample has 500,000 to 800,000 distinct CDR3 sequences, nearly 45% seen once. The germline gives CDR1 SGHTA, CDR2 FQGNSA. CDR3 length equals 16 residues. The receptor's source is an adult man with Graves' disease, either hyperthyroidism or ophthalmopathy (not recorded which). Sequenced sample: peripheral blood or thyroid tissue (not recorded which). This chain joins TRBV7-2 and TRBJ2-2, with 8 bases aligning to TRBD1. CDR3 bases: TGTGCCGGCAGCTTGTGGGGACAGGACTTCACCGGGGAGCTGTTTTTT. This gives the protein CAGSLWGQDFTGELFF.